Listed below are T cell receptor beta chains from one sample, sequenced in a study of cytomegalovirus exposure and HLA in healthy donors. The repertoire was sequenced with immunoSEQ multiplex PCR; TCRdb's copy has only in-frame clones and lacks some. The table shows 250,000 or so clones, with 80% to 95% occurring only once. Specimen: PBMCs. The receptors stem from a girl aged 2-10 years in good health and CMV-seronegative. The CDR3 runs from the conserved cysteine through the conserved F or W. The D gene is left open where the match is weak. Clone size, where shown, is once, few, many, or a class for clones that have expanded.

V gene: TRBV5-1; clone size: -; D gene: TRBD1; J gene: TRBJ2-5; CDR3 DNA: TGCGCCAGCAGCGAACAGGGGAAGGCCCAGTACTTC; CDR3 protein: CASSEQGKAQYF
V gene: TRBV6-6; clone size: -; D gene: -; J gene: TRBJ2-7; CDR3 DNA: TGTGCCAGCAGTCCTACAGGGTACGAGCAGTACTTC; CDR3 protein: CASSPTGYEQYF
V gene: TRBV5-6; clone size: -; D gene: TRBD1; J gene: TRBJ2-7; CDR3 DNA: TGTGCCAGCAGCTTAGGGACAGGAGGATACGAGCAGTACTTC; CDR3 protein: CASSLGTGGYEQYF
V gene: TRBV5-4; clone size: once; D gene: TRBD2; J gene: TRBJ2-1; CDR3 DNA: TGTGCCAGCAACCCGCTGGGGACTAGCGGGGCTTACAATGAGCAGTTCTTC; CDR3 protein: CASNPLGTSGAYNEQFF
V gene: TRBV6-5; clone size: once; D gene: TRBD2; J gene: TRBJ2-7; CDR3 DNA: TGTGCCAGCAGTTACTCGAGTAGCGGGAGCTACGAGCAGTACTTC; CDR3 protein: CASSYSSSGSYEQYF
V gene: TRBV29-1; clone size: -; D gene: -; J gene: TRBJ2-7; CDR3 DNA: TGCAGCGTGTCGACAAGCTACGAGCAGTACTTC; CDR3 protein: CSVSTSYEQYF
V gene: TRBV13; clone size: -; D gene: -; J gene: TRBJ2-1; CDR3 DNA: TGTGCCAGCAGCTTAGTTAGCGGAGACTACAATGAGCAGTTCTTC; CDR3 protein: CASSLVSGDYNEQFF
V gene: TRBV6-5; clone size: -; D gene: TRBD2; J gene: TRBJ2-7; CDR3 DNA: TGTGCCAGCAGTTACGGGCTAGCGGGAGGCTACGAGCAGTACTTC; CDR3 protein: CASSYGLAGGYEQYF
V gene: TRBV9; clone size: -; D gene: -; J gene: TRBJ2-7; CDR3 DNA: TGTGCCAGCAGCCCCCGGGAGAGCTCCTACGAGCAGTACTTC; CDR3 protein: CASSPRESSYEQYF
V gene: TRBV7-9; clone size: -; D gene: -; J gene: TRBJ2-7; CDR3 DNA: TGTGCCAGCAGCTCTAGATACGAGCAGTACTTC; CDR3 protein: CASSSRYEQYF
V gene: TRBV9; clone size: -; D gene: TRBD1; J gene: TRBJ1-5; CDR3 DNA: TGTGCCAGCAGCGTCGGACAGGGGAATCAGCCCCAGCATTTT; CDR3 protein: CASSVGQGNQPQHF
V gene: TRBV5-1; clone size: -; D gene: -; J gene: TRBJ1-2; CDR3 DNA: TGCGCCAGCAGCTTACCCGCCGAGACAGCCCTTAACTATGGCTACACCTTC; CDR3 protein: CASSLPAETALNYGYTF
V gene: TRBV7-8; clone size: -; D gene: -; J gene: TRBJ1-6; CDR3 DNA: TGTGCCAGCAGCTTAGGAGACAGGCGTTCACCCCTCCACTTT; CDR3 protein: CASSLGDRRSPLHF
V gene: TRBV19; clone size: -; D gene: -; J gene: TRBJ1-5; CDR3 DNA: TGTGCCAGTATAGGGCCCGGAGGGCATTTT; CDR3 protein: CASIGPGGHF
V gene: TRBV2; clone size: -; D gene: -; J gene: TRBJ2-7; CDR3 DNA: TGTGCCAGCCCATCGGGGAGCGAGCAGTACTTC; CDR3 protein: CASPSGSEQYF
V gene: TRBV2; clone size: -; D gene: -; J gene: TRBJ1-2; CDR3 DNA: TGTGCCAGCAGTTCCGGGACAAACTATGGCTACACCTTC; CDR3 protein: CASSSGTNYGYTF
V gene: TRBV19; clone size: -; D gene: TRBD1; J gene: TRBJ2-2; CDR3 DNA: TGTGCCAGTAGTATGGGACAGGGGTCTTCCGGGGAGCTGTTTTTT; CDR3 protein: CASSMGQGSSGELFF
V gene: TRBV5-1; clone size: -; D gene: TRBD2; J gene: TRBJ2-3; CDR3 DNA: TGCGCCAGCAGCTTGGAGGGTAGCGGGTCTAGCACAGATACGCAGTATTTT; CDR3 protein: CASSLEGSGSSTDTQYF
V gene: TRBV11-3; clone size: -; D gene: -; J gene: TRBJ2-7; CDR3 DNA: TGTGCCAGCAGCACCCGACAGGCCCCCTACGAGCAGTACTTC; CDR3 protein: CASSTRQAPYEQYF
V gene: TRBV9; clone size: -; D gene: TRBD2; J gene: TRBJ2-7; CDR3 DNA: TGTGCCAGCAGCCCCGGGGGGTACGAGCAGTACTTC; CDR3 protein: CASSPGGYEQYF
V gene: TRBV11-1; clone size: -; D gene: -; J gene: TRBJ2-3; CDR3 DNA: TGTGCCAGCAGCTTTGACGCGGGGGCGACAGATACGCAGTATTTT; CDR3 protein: CASSFDAGATDTQYF
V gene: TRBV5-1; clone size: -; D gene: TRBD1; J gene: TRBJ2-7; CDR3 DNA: TGCGCCAGCAGCGGATCCGGGACAGGGGTCCTGGGCGAGCAGTACTTC; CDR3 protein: CASSGSGTGVLGEQYF
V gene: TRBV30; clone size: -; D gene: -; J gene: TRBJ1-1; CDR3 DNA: TGTGCCTGGAGTGTACCCCCAGGGCAGAACACTGAAGCTTTCTTT; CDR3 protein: CAWSVPPGQNTEAFF
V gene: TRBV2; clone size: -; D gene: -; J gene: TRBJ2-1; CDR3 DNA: TGTGCCAGCACGGTGGGACTCTCGAGCGATGAGCAGTTCTTC; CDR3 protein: CASTVGLSSDEQFF
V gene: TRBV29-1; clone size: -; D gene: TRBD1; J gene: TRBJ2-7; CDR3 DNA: TGCAGCGTTACCGGGACAGGGGGCGACGAGCAGTACTTC; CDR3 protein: CSVTGTGGDEQYF
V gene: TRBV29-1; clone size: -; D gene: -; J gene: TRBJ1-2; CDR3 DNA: TGCAGCGTTGAAGCACAGGACGGATTCTATGGCTACACCTTC; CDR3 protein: CSVEAQDGFYGYTF
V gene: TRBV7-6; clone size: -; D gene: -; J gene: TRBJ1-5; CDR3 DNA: TGTGCCAGCAGCTTAGCGTCAGATCAGCCCCAGCATTTT; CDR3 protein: CASSLASDQPQHF
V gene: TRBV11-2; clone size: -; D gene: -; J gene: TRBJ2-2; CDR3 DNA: TGTGCCAGCAGCTTAGATCAGGGGCCCGGGGAGCTGTTTTTT; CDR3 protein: CASSLDQGPGELFF
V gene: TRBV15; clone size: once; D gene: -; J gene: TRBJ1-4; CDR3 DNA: TGTGCCACCCGCCCGCGCAGGGCAGGGGTGGAAAAACTGTTTTTT; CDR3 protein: CATRPRRAGVEKLFF
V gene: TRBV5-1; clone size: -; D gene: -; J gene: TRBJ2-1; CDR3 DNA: TGCGCCAGCAGCTCGGACTACGCACTGTACAATGAGCAGTTCTTC; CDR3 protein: CASSSDYALYNEQFF
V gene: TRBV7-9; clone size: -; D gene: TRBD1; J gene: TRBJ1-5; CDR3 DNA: TGTGCCAGCAGCTTGGGACAGGGTGGCGGATGGGACCGTAATCAGCCCCAGCATTTT; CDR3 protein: CASSLGQGGGWDRNQPQHF
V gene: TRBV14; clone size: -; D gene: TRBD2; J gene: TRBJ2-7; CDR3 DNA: TGTGCCAGCAGCCGAGGGGACTATTTTTTGGACGAGCAGTACTTC; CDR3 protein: CASSRGDYFLDEQYF
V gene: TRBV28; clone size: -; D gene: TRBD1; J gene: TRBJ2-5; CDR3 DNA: TGTGCCAGCAGTTCTCCCCTGGGACAGGGGAGAGAGACCCAGTACTTC; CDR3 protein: CASSSPLGQGRETQYF
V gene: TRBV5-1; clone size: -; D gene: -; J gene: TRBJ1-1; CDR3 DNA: TGCGCCAGCAGCCTCGGGAGAACGAACACTGAAGCTTTCTTT; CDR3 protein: CASSLGRTNTEAFF
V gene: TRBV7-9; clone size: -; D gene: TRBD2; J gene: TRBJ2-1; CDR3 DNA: TGTGCCAGCAGCTTACTGGCGGGAGGGCCTAGGAATGAGCAGTTCTTC; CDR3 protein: CASSLLAGGPRNEQFF
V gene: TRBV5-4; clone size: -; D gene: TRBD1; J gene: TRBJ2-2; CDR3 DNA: TGTGCCAGCAGCTTGGACAGGGGAAACACCGGGGAGCTGTTTTTT; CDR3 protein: CASSLDRGNTGELFF
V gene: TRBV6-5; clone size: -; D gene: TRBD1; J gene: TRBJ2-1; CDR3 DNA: TGTGCCAGCAGTTACGGGACAGGGATGTTCTTC; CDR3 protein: CASSYGTGMFF
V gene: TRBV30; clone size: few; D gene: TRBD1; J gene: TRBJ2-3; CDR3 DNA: TGTGCCTGGAGCACAACAGGGGTAGCAGATACGCAGTATTTT; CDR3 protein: CAWSTTGVADTQYF
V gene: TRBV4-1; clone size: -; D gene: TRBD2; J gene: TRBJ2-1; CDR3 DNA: TGCGCCAGCAGCCATGGTAGCGGGAGATTCCTCAATGAGCAGTTCTTC; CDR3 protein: CASSHGSGRFLNEQFF
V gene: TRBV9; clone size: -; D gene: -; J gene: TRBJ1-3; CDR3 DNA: TGTGCCAGCAGCGGGGGGGTAGGAAACACCATATATTTT; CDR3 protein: CASSGGVGNTIYF
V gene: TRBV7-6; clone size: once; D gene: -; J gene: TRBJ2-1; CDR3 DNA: TGTGCCACCGGAGGGACAGACTACAATGAGCAGTTCTTC; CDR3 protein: CATGGTDYNEQFF
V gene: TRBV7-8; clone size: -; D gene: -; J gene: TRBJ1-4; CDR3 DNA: TGTGCCAGCAGCTCTCGACAAGCAACTAATGAAAAACTGTTTTTT; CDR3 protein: CASSSRQATNEKLFF
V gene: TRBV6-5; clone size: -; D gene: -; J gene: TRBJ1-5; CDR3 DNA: TGTGCCAGCAGTTACGGCGGGTTCAATCAGCCCCAGCATTTT; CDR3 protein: CASSYGGFNQPQHF
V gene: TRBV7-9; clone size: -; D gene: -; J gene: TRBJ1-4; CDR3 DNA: TGTGCCAGCAGTAATATTGAAGTGGGGGCAGGGTCTAATGAAAAACTGTTTTTT; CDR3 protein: CASSNIEVGAGSNEKLFF
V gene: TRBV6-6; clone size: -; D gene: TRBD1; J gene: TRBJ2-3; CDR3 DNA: TGTGCCAGCACCCTACGGGACAGAAGAGCCACAGATACGCAGTATTTT; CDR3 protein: CASTLRDRRATDTQYF
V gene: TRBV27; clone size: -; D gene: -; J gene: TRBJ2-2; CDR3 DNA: TGTGCCAGCAGTTTATTGGGGACTTCTATCACCGGGGAGCTGTTTTTT; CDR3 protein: CASSLLGTSITGELFF
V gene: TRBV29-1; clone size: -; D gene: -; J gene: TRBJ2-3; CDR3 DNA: TGCAGCGTTGACTTCAGGGGCGCAAGCACAGATACGCAGTATTTT; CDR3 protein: CSVDFRGASTDTQYF
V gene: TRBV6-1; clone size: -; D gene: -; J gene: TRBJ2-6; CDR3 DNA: TGTGCCAGCAGTGCCGTGGGGGGAGCTGGGGCCAACGTCCTGACTTTC; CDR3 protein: CASSAVGGAGANVLTF
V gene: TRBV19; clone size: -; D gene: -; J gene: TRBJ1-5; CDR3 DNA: TGTGCCAGTAGTATGGTCCCTATTAGCAATCAGCCCCAGCATTTT; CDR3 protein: CASSMVPISNQPQHF
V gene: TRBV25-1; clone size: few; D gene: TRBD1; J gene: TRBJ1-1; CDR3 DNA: TGTGCCAGCAGTGCGTCGGGACAGTTATTTGAAGCTTTCTTT; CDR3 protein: CASSASGQLFEAFF
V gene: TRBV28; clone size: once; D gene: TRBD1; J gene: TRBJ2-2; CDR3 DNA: TGTGCCAGCAGTTTTAGGGGGCCCGGGGAGCTGTTTTTT; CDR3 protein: CASSFRGPGELFF
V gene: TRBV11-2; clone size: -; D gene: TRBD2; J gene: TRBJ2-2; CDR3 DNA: TGTGCCAGCAGCTTAGCGGCGGGGGGCCTTACACCGAACACCGGGGAGCTGTTTTTT; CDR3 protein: CASSLAAGGLTPNTGELFF
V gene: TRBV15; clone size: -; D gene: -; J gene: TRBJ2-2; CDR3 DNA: TGTGCCACCAGCAGCCCAGGGTTTCGAACCGGGGAGCTGTTTTTT; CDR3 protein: CATSSPGFRTGELFF
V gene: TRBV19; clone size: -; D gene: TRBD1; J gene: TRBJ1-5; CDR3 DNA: TGTGCCAGTAGCCCAACGTCGGGACAGCATAGCAATCAGCCCCAGCATTTT; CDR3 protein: CASSPTSGQHSNQPQHF
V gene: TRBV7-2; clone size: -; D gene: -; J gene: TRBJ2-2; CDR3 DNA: TGTGCCAGCAGCTTAGTAGCCCACCCGGAGCTGTTTTTT; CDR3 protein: CASSLVAHPELFF
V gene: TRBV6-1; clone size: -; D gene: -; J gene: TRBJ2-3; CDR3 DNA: TGTGCCAGCACCCCCCCCGGGGGGCCAGATACGCAGTATTTT; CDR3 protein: CASTPPGGPDTQYF
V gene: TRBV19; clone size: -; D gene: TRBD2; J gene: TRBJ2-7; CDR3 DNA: TGTGCCAGTAGTATTGCGGGGAGGCTAGCGGGTTCCTCCTACGAGCAGTACTTC; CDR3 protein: CASSIAGRLAGSSYEQYF
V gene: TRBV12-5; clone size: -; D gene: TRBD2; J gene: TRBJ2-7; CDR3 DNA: TGTGCTAGTGGTAACGGACTAGCGGGAGACGAGCAGTACTTC; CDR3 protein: CASGNGLAGDEQYF